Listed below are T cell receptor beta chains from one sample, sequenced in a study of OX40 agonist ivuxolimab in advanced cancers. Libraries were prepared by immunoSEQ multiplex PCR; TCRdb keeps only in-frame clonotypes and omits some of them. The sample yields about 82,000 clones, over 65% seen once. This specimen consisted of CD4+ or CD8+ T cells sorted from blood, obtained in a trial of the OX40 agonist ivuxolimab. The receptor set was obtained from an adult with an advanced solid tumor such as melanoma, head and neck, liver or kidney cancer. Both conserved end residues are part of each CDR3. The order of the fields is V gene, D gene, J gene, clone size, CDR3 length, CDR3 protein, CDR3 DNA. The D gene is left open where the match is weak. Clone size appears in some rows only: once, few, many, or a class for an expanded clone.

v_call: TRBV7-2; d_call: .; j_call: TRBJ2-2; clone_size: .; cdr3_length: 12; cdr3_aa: CASSLYTGELFF; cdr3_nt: TGTGCCAGCAGCTTATACACCGGGGAGCTGTTTTTT
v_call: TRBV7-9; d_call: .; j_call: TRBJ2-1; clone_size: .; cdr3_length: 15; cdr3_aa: CASSPQGSSYNEQFF; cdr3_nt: TGTGCCAGCTCCCCCCAGGGGAGCTCCTACAATGAGCAGTTCTTC
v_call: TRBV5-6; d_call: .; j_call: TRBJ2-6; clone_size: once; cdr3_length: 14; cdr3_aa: CASRRGSGANVLTF; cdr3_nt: TGTGCCAGCCGAAGGGGTTCTGGGGCCAACGTCCTGACTTTC
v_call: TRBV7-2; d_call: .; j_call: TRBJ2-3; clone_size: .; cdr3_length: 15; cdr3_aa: CASSLARGSTDTQYF; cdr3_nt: TGTGCCAGCAGCTTAGCACGGGGTAGCACAGATACGCAGTATTTT
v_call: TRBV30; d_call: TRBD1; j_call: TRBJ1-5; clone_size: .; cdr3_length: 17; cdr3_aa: CAWSDKGAPLGNQPQHF; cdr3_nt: TGTGCCTGGAGTGATAAGGGGGCGCCCCTAGGAAATCAGCCCCAGCATTTT
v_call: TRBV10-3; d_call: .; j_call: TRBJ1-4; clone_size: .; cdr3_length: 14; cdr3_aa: CAISRHTTNEKLFF; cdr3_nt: TGTGCCATCAGCCGACATACAACTAATGAAAAACTGTTTTTT
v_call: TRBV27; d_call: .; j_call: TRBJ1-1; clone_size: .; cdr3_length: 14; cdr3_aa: CASNWAARGTEAFF; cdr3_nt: TGTGCCAGCAATTGGGCCGCTCGGGGCACTGAAGCTTTCTTT
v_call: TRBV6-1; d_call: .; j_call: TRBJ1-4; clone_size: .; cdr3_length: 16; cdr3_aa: CASSEAGVGPSEKLFF; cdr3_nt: TGTGCCAGCAGTGAAGCAGGGGTAGGCCCCAGCGAAAAACTGTTTTTT
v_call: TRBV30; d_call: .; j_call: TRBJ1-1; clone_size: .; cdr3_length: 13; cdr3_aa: CAWDQGLGTEAFF; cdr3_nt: TGTGCCTGGGACCAGGGTTTAGGCACTGAAGCTTTCTTT
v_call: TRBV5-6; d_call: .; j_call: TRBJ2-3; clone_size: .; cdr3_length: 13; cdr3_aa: CASSFSSADTQYF; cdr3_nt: TGTGCCAGCAGCTTTAGTAGTGCAGATACGCAGTATTTT
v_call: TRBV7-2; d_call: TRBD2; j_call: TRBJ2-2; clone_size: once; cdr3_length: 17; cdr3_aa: CASSSLAGGRNTGELFF; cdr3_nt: TGTGCCAGCAGTTCCCTAGCGGGGGGTAGAAACACCGGGGAGCTGTTTTTT
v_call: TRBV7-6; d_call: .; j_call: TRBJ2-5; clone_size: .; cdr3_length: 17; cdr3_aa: CASSLRFGGQGGETQYF; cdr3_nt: TGTGCCAGCAGCTTAAGGTTCGGGGGCCAGGGAGGGGAGACCCAGTACTTC
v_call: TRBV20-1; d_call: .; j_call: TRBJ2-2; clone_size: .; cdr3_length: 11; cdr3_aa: CSAAGSGELFF; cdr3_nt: TGCAGTGCTGCGGGGTCCGGGGAGCTGTTTTTT
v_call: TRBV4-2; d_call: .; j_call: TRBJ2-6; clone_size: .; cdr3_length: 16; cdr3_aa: CASSQDWSSGANVLTF; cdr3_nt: TGTGCCAGCAGCCAAGATTGGAGCTCTGGGGCCAACGTCCTGACTTTC
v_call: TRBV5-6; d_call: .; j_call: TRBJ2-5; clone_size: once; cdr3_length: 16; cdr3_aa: CASSSSDINLGETQYF; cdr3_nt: TGTGCCAGCAGCAGTTCGGACATCAACTTAGGAGAGACCCAGTACTTC
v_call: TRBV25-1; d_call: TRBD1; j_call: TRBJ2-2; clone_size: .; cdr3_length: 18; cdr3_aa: CASSPSPARGLNTGELFF; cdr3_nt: TGTGCCAGCAGCCCATCGCCCGCCAGGGGGCTGAACACCGGGGAGCTGTTTTTT
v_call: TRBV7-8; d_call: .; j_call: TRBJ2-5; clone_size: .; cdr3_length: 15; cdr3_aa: CASSFKDSRSETQYF; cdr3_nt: TGTGCCAGCAGCTTTAAAGACAGCCGTTCGGAGACCCAGTACTTC
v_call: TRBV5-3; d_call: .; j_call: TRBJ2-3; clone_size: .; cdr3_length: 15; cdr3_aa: CADISETRGPDTQYF; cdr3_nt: TGTGCCGACATCTCCGAGACCCGAGGCCCAGATACGCAGTATTTT
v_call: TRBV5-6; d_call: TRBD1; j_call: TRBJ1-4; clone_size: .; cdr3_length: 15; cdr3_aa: CASSLGQGANEKLFF; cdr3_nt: TGTGCCAGCAGCTTGGGACAGGGGGCTAATGAAAAACTGTTTTTT
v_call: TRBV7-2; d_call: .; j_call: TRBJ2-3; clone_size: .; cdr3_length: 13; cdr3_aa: CASSLASTDTQYF; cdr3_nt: TGTGCCAGCAGCTTAGCCAGCACAGATACGCAGTATTTT
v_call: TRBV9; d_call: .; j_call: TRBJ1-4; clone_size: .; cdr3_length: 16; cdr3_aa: CASSARGYYGDEKLFF; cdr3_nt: TGTGCCAGCAGCGCCCGGGGCTACTATGGGGATGAAAAACTGTTTTTT
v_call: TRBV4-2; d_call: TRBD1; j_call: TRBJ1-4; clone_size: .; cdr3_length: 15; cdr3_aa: CASSQGAGGGEKLFF; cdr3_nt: TGTGCCAGCAGCCAAGGGGCAGGGGGTGGTGAAAAACTGTTTTTT
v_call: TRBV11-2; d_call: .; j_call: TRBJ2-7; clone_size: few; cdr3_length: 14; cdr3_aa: CASSPASLSYEQYF; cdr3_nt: TGTGCCAGCAGCCCGGCTTCTCTCTCCTACGAGCAGTACTTC
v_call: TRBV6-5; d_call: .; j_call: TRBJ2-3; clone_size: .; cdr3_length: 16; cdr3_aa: CASSYRLDWGTDTQYF; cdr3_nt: TGTGCCAGCAGTTACCGTCTCGATTGGGGCACAGATACGCAGTATTTT
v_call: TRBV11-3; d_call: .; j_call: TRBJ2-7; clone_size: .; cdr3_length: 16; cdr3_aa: CASLTQEGGSSYEQYF; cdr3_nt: TGTGCCAGCCTCACACAAGAGGGGGGGAGCTCCTACGAGCAGTACTTC
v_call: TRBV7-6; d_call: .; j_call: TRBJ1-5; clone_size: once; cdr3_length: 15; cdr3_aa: CASSLVQGVNQPQHF; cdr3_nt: TGTGCCAGCAGCTTAGTCCAGGGAGTAAATCAGCCCCAGCATTTT
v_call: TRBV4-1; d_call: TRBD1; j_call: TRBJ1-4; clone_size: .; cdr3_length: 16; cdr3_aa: CASSRSVGQITEKLFF; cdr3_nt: TGCGCCAGCAGCCGGTCCGTGGGACAGATTACCGAAAAACTGTTTTTT
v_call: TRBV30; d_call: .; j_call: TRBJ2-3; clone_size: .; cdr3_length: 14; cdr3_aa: CAWSALVSTDTQYF; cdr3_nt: TGTGCCTGGAGTGCGCTCGTTAGCACAGATACGCAGTATTTT
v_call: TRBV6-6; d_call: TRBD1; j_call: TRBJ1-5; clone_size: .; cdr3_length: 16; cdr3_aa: CASSYSRQGLNQPQHF; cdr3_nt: TGTGCCAGCAGTTACTCTAGACAGGGGCTGAATCAGCCCCAGCATTTT
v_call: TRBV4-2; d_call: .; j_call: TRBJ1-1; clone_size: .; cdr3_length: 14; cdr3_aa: CASSQDRGMPKAFF; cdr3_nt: TGTGCCAGCAGCCAAGATCGGGGCATGCCGAAAGCTTTCTTT
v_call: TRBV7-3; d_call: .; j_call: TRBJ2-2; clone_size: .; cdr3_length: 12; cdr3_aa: CASSLHTGELFF; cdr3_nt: TGTGCCAGCAGCTTACACACCGGGGAGCTGTTTTTT
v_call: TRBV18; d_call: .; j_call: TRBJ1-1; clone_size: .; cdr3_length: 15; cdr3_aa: CASSPSTLENTEAFF; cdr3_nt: TGTGCCAGCTCACCGTCGACCTTGGAGAACACTGAAGCTTTCTTT
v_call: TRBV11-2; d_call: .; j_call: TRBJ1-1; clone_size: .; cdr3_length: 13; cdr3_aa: CASSLPRNTEAFF; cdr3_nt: TGTGCCAGCAGCTTGCCCAGGAACACTGAAGCTTTCTTT
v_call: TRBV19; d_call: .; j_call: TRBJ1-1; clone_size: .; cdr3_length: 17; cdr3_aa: CASSIVVGRGVNTEAFF; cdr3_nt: TGTGCCAGTAGTATAGTGGTAGGGCGCGGTGTGAACACTGAAGCTTTCTTT
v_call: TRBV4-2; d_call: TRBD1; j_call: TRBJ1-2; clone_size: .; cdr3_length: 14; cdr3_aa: CASSQVGQVDGYTF; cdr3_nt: TGTGCCAGCAGCCAAGTTGGACAGGTCGATGGCTACACCTTC
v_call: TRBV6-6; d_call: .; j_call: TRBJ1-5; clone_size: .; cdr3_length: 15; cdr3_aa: CASSSPTVHNQPQHF; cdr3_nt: TGTGCCAGCAGTTCCCCAACAGTTCACAATCAGCCCCAGCATTTT
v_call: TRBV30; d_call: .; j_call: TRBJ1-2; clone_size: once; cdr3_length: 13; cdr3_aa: CAWSVGTDLGYTF; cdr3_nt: TGTGCCTGGAGTGTTGGGACGGACCTTGGCTACACCTTC
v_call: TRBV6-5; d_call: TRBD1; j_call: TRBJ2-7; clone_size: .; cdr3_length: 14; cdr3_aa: CASSSGTGTYEQYF; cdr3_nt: TGTGCCAGCAGCTCCGGGACAGGGACCTACGAGCAGTACTTC
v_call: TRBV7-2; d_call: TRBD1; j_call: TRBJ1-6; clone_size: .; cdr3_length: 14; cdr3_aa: CASSLQGANSPLHF; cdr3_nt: TGTGCCAGCAGCTTACAGGGGGCCAATTCACCCCTCCACTTT
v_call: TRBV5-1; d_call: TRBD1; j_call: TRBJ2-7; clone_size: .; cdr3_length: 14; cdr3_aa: CASSGTGGSYEQYF; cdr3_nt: TGCGCCAGCAGCGGGACAGGGGGCTCCTACGAGCAGTACTTC
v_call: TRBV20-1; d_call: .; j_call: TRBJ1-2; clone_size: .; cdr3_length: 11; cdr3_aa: CSAGETGGYTF; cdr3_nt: TGCAGTGCCGGGGAGACAGGAGGCTACACCTTC
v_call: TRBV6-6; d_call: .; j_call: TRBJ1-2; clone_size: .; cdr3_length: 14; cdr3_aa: CASSYSEGNYGYTF; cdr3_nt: TGTGCCAGCAGTTACTCTGAGGGAAACTATGGCTACACCTTC
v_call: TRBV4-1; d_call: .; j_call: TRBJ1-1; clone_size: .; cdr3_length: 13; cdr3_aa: CASSRGQSTEAFF; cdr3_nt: TGCGCCAGCAGTCGCGGACAGTCCACTGAAGCTTTCTTT
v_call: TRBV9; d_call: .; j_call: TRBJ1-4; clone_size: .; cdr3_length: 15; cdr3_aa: CASSRRGDSSEKLFF; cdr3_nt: TGTGCCAGCTCTCGACGCGGGGACTCGAGTGAAAAACTGTTTTTT
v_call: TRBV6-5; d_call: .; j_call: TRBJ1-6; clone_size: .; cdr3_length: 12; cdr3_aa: CASGRVNSPLHF; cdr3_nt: TGTGCCAGCGGCAGGGTTAATTCACCCCTCCACTTT
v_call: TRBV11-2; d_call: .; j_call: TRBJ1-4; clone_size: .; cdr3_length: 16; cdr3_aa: CASSLTPDDFNEKLFF; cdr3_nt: TGTGCCAGCAGCTTAACACCAGACGACTTTAATGAAAAACTGTTTTTT
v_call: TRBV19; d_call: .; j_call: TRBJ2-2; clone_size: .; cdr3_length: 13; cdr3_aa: CASRKGAGGELFF; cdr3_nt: TGTGCCAGTAGGAAGGGGGCGGGAGGGGAGCTGTTTTTT